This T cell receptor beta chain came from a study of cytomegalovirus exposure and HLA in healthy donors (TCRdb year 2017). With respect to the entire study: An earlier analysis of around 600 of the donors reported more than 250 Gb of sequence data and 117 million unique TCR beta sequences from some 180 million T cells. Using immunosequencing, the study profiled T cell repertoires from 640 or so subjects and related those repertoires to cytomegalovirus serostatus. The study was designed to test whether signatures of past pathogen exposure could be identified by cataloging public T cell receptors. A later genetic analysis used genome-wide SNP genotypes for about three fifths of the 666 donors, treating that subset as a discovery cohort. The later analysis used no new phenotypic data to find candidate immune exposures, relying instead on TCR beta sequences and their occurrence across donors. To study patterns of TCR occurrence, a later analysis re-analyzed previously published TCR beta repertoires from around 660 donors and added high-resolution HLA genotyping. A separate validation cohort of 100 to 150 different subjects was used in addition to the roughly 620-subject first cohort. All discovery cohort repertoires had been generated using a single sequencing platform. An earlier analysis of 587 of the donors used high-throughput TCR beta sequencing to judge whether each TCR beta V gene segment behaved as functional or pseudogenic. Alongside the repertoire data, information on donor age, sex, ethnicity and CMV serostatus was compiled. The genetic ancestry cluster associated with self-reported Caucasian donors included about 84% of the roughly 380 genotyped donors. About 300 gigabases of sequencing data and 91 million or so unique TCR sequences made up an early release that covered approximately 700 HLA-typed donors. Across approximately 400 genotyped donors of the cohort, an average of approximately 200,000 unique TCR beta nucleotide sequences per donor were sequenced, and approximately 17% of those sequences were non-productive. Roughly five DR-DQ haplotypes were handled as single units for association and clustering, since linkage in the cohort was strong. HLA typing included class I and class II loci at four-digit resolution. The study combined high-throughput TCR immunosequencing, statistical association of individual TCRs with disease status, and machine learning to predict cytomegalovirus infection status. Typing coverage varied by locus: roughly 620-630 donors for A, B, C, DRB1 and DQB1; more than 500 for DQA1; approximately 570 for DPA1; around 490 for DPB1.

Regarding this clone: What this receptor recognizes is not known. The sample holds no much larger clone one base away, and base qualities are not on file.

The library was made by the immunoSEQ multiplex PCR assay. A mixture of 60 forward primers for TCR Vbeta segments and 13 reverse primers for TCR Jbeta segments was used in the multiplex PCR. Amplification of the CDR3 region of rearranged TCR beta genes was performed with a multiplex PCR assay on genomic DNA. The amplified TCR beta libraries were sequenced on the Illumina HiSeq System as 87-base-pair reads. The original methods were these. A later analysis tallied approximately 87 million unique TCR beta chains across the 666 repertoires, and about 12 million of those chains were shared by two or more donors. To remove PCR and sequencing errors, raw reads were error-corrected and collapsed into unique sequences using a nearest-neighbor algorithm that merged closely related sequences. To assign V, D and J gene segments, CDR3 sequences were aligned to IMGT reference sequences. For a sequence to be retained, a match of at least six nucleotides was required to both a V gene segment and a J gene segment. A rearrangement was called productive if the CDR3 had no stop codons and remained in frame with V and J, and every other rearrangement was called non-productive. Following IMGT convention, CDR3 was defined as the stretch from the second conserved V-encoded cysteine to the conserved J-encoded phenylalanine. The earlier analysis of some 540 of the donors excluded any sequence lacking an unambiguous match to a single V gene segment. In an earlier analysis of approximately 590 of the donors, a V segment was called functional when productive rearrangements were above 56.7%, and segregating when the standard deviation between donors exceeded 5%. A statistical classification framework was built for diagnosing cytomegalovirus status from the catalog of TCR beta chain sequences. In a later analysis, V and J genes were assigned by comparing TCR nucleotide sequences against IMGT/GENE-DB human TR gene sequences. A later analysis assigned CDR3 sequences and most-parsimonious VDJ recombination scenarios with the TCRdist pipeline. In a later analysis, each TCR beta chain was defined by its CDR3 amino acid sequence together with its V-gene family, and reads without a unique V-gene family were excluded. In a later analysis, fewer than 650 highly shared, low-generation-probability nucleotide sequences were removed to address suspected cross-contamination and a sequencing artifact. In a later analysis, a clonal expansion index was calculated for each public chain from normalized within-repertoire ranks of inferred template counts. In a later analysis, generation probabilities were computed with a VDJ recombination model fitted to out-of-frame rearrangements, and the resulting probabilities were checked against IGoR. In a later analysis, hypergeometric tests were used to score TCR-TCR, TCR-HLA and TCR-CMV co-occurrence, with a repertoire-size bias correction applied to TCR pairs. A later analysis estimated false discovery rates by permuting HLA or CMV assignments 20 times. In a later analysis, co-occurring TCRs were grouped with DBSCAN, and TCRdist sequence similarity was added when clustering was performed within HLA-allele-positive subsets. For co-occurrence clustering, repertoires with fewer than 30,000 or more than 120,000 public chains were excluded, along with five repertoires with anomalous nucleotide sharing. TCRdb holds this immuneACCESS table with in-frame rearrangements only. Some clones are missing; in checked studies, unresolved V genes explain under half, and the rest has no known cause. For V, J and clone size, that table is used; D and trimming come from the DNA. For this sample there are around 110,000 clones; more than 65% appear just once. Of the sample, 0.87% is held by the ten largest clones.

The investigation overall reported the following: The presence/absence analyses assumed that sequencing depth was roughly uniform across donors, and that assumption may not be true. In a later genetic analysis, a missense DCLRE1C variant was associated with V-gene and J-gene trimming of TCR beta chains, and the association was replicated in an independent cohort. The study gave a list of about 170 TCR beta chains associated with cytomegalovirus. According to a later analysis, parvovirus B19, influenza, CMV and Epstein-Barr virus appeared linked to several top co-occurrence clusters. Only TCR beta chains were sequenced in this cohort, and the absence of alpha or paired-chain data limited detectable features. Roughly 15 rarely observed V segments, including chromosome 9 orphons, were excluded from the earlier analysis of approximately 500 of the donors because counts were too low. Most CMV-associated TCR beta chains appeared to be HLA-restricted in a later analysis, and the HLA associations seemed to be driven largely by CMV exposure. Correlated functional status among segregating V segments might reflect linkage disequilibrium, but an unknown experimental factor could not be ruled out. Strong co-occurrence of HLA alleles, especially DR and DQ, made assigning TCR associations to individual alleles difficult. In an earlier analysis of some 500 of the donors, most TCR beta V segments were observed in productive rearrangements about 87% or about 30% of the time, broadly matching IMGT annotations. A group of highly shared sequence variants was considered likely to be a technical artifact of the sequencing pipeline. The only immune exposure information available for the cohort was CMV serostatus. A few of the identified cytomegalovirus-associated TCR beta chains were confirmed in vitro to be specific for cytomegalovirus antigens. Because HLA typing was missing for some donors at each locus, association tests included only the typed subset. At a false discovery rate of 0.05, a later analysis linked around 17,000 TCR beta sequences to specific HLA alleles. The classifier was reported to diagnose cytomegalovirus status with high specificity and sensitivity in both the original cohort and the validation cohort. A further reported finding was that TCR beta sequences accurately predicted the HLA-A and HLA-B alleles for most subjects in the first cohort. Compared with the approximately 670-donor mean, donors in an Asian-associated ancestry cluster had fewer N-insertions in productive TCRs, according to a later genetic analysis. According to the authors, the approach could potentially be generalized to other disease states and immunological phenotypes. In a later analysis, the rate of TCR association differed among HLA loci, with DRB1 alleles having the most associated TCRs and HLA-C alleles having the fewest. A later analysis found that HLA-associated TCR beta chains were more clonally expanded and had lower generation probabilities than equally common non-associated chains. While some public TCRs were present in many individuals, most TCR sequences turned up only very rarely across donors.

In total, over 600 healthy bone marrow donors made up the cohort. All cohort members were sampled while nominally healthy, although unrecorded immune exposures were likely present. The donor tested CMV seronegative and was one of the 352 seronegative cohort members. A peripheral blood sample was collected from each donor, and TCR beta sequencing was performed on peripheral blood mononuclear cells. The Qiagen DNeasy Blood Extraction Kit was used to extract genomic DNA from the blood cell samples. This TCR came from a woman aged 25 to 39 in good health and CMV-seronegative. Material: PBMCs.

The CDR3 is CASSSLRGSNSPLHF. The DNA is as follows: TGTGCCAGCAGTTCCTTAAGGGGAAGTAATTCACCCCTCCACTTT. In this chain, TRBV6-6 is recombined with TRBJ1-6, with TRBD1 perhaps the D gene, on 5 matching bases. Sequences MNHNY (CDR1) and SVGAGI (CDR2) are obtained from the germline V gene (reference sequence). V lost 4 bases and J lost 6 bases; the stretch between them is 13 bases long. The CDR3 goes from the cysteine to the phenylalanine over 15 residues. Of all the DNA, just the CDR3 is kept, 45 bases in frame from base 1.